This note documents a single T cell receptor beta chain sequence. The target antigen is unknown. These data come from a study of cytomegalovirus exposure and HLA in healthy donors. Notes on the study in general: One later analysis, an examination of the 100 to 150 validation repertoires, found that first-cohort TCR clusters tended to co-occur in them. Overall, 164 TCR beta chains were annotated as cytomegalovirus-associated.

While the first cohort had some 700 subjects, the donors belonged to the separate validation cohort of over a hundred subjects. Assay: immunoSEQ multiplex PCR; the TCRdb copy retains only in-frame clones and omits some. The sample lists 90,000 to 130,000 clones, roughly 88% seen once, with around 2.7% in the top ten. The trim removed 4 bases at V and 6 bases at J, leaving 7 bases unmatched. In germline, CDR1 is SGDLS, CDR2 YYNGEE. CDR3 length: 16 amino acids. The sequence was collected from a woman aged 18-29 years in good health and CMV-seronegative. The sequenced sample consisted of PBMCs. The chain carries TRBV9 and TRBJ1-6; the match to TRBD1 covers 10 bases. The CDR3: CASSSTRTGGNSPLHF. CDR3 nucleotide sequence: TGTGCCAGCAGCTCCACCCGGACAGGGGGTAATTCACCCCTCCACTTT.